This record covers a single T cell receptor (beta chain). This specimen belongs to a study of cytomegalovirus exposure and HLA in healthy donors. Primers: 60 Vbeta forward and 13 Jbeta reverse. Generated by immunoSEQ multiplex PCR, the TCRdb table keeps only in-frame clones and is missing some. The sample holds 110,000 or so clones, around 75% seen once. With V trimmed by 6 bases and J by 4 bases, 13 bases remained unmatched. Germline V CDR1 and CDR2: SNHLY, FYNNEI. The length of the CDR3 is 17 residues. The rearrangement uses TRBV2 and TRBJ2-1, with TRBD1 identical over 9 bases. Sequencing was performed on PBMCs. The sequence was obtained from a man aged 25-45 years in good health and CMV-seropositive. CDR3 sequence reads: CASRRDRAGLLYNEQFF. In DNA, the CDR3 is TGTGCCAGCAGGAGGGACAGGGCAGGGTTACTTTACAATGAGCAGTTCTTC.